The 9 T cell receptor beta chains presented below share a single source sample, sequenced in a study of blood T cell repertoires in COVID-19. The protocol was immunoSEQ multiplex PCR, while the TCRdb copy is restricted to in-frame clones and leaves out a portion. Found here are more than 350,000 clones, roughly nine tenths of them singletons; the top ten hold 1%. The material sequenced was PBMCs or T cells enriched from blood (not recorded which). These receptors were obtained from a man aged 18-30 years who had recovered from COVID-19.

CDR3 nucleotides: TGTGCCAGCAGCTCGACGGGACAGGGGGCTGAAGCTTTCTTT. Translated, it gives CASSSTGQGAEAFF. The rearrangement links TRBV9 to TRBJ1-1; 11 positions agree with TRBD1. V shed 4 bases and J 6 bases; nucleotides not matched to a gene: 5. The CDR3 contains 14 residues. Germline-derived CDR1 and CDR2 are SGDLS and YYNGEE.

This chain connects TRBV12-3 or TRBV12-4 to TRBJ1-4; TRBD1 might be the D (5 bases). V lost 3 bases to trimming and J lost 10 bases, with 12 bases between them. The CDR3 is 13 residues long. The chain's CDR3 is CASSLNRRGKLFF. The CDR3 nucleotides are TGTGCCAGCAGTTTGAACCGAAGGGGAAAACTGTTTTTT.

The chain recombines TRBV5-1 with TRBJ1-1; TRBD1 matches 12 bases. Germline V gene data show CDR1 as SGHRS and CDR2 as YFSETQ. The CDR3 sequence is 15 residues long. V dropped 3 bases and J dropped 4; count of bases not matched to a gene: 4. This chain's CDR3 is CASSSGTGGFTEAFF. CDR3 sequence (DNA): TGCGCCAGCAGCTCAGGGACAGGGGGCTTCACTGAAGCTTTCTTT.

The chain recombines TRBV10-3 with TRBJ1-5, with TRBD1 as a possible D gene (6 bases). The CDR3 is 13 amino acids. The germline V gene has CDR1 ENHRY and CDR2 SYGVKD. V was trimmed by 4 bases and J by 2 bases, leaving 6 bases between them. For the CDR3, the DNA is TGTGCCATCAGTGGACAGGGCAATCAGCCCCAGCATTTT. Protein sequence: CAISGQGNQPQHF.

V usage is TRBV9 and J usage is TRBJ2-1, with no clear D. CDR1 is SGDLS and CDR2 is YYNGEE in the germline V gene. This CDR3 has 17 residues. V was trimmed by 0 bases and J by 0 bases, leaving 13 bases between them. The CDR3 here is CASSVEAGSSSYNEQFF. DNA of the CDR3: TGTGCCAGCAGCGTAGAGGCTGGTTCTAGCTCCTACAATGAGCAGTTCTTC. The full variable domain, rest sourced from reference TRBV9 and TRBJ2-1, is DSGVTQTPKHLITATGQRVTLRCSPRSGDLSVYWYQQSLDQGLQFLIQYYNGEERAKGNILERFSAQQFPDLHSELNLSSLELGDSALYFCASSVEAGSSSYNEQFFGPGTRLTVL.

The genes are TRBV11-2 and TRBJ2-1, with 10 nucleotides matching TRBD2. Trimming took 5 bases from V and 3 from J; bases not matched to a gene: 7. The CDR3 runs to 16 residues. Germline V lookup: CDR1 SGHAT, CDR2 FQNNGV. CDR3 sequence (DNA): TGTGCCAGCAGCACCAGGACTAGCGGAGGCTACAATGAGCAGTTCTTC. Translated, it gives CASSTRTSGGYNEQFF.

On this clone itself: Other nucleotide sequences in the sample specify the same CDR3. CDR3 DNA: TGTGCCAGCAGCTTGGGACAGGGAGGGGAAAAACTGTTTTTT. It translates to CASSLGQGGEKLFF. V usage is TRBV7-9 and J usage is TRBJ1-4, with 9 bases that match TRBD1. The germline V gene has CDR1 SEHNR and CDR2 FQNEAQ (reference sequence). Unmatched junction bases numbered 4, after V lost 3 bases and J lost 8 bases. There are 14 residues in the CDR3.

This sequence joins TRBV6-4 and TRBJ2-3; 8 positions match TRBD1. Germline CDR1 and CDR2: MRHNA and SNTAGT. V shed 0 bases and J 1 base; nucleotides not matched to a gene: 18. CDR3 length: 21 residues. CDR3 nucleotides: TGTGCCAGCAGTGACTCGGGTTTCTCAGGGGGCCCGGTTCGTGGCACAGATACGCAGTATTTT. Protein sequence: CASSDSGFSGGPVRGTDTQYF.

The genes are TRBV5-5 and TRBJ1-6, with a weak D call TRBD1 (6 bases). Deletions cut 3 bases from V and 2 bases from J, with 12 bases between. CDR1 is SGHKS and CDR2 is YYEKEE in the germline V gene (reference sequence). The CDR3 is 16 amino acids. The CDR3 DNA sequence: TGTGCCAGCAGCTGGGGGGGGGCTACCTATAATTCACCCCTCCACTTT. This codes for CASSWGGATYNSPLHF.